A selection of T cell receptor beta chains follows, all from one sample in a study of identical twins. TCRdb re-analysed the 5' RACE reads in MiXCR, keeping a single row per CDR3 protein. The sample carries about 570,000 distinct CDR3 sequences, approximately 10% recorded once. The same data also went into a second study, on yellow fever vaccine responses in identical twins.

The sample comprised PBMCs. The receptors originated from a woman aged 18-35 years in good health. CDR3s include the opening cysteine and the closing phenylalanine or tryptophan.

CASSALTSGRGETQYF TRBJ2-5 TRBV7-9
CASSLGGKTGELFF TRBJ2-2 TRBV5-1
CSASTGQGPNEQFF TRBJ2-1 TRBV20-1
CASSDTGTLGAEAFF TRBJ1-1 TRBV5-1
CASSQDFGAPSGELFF TRBJ2-2 TRBV4-3
CSAPDRVRDGYTF TRBJ1-2 TRBV29-1
CASSRVGANSPLHF TRBJ1-6 TRBV11-1
CASSSRAPDTQYF TRBJ2-3 TRBV7-2
CASSVLGKQFF TRBJ2-1 TRBV12-3/TRBV12-4
CASSPRTSSYNEQFF TRBJ2-1 TRBV12-3/TRBV12-4
CSALEGPEQYF TRBJ2-7 TRBV29-1
CATSDPELVGRSRDTQYF TRBJ2-3 TRBV24-1
CSARAPGFSPDTQYF TRBJ2-3 TRBV20-1
CASRRGGGGYTF TRBJ1-2 TRBV27
CASRSYQSEQYF TRBJ2-7 TRBV12-3/TRBV12-4
CSASGVTDEQFF TRBJ2-1 TRBV20-1
CASSQNKGPDDGYTF TRBJ1-2 TRBV4-3
CASSFRLAAYEQYF TRBJ2-7 TRBV12-3/TRBV12-4
CASSYSQDRSYGYTF TRBJ1-2 TRBV6-5
CSVEGAGITYNSPLHF TRBJ1-6 TRBV29-1